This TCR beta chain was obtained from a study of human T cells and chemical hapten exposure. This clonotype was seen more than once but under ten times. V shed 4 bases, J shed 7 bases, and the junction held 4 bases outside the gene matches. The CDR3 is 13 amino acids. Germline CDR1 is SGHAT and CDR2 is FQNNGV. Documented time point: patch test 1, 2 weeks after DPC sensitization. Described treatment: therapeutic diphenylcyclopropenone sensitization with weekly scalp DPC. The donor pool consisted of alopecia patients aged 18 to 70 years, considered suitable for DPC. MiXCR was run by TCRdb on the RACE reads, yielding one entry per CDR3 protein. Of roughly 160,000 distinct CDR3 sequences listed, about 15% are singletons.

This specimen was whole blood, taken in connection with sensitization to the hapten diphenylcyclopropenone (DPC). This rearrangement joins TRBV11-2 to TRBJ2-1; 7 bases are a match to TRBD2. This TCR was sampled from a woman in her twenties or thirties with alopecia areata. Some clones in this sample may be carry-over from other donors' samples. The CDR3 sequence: CASSSGLTNEQFF. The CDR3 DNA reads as TGTGCCAGCAGCTCGGGACTAACTAATGAGCAGTTCTTC.